The sequence of this TCR beta chain was determined in a study of blood T cell repertoires in COVID-19. Study-wide background: PBMCs, B-cell-depleted T cells, or T cells were the source of the cDNA or gDNA that made up the material.

This CDR3 contains 12 residues. Between the trimmed V and J ends, which lost 5 bases and 5 bases, there was a span of 9 bases. Germline CDR1 is MNHNY and CDR2 is SVGAGI (reference sequence). Profiling relied on immunoSEQ multiplex PCR, and the TCRdb table lists in-frame clones only, not all of them. The data hold about 230,000 clones, with about 79% observed a single time. This TCR came from a woman aged 40 to 50 who had recovered from COVID-19. The V call is TRBV6-6, the J call TRBJ1-2; no clear D gene. The sequenced material came from peripheral blood. In nucleotides, the CDR3 is TGTGCCAGCAGTCCCGGAGATTATGGCTACACCTTC. Its translation: CASSPGDYGYTF.